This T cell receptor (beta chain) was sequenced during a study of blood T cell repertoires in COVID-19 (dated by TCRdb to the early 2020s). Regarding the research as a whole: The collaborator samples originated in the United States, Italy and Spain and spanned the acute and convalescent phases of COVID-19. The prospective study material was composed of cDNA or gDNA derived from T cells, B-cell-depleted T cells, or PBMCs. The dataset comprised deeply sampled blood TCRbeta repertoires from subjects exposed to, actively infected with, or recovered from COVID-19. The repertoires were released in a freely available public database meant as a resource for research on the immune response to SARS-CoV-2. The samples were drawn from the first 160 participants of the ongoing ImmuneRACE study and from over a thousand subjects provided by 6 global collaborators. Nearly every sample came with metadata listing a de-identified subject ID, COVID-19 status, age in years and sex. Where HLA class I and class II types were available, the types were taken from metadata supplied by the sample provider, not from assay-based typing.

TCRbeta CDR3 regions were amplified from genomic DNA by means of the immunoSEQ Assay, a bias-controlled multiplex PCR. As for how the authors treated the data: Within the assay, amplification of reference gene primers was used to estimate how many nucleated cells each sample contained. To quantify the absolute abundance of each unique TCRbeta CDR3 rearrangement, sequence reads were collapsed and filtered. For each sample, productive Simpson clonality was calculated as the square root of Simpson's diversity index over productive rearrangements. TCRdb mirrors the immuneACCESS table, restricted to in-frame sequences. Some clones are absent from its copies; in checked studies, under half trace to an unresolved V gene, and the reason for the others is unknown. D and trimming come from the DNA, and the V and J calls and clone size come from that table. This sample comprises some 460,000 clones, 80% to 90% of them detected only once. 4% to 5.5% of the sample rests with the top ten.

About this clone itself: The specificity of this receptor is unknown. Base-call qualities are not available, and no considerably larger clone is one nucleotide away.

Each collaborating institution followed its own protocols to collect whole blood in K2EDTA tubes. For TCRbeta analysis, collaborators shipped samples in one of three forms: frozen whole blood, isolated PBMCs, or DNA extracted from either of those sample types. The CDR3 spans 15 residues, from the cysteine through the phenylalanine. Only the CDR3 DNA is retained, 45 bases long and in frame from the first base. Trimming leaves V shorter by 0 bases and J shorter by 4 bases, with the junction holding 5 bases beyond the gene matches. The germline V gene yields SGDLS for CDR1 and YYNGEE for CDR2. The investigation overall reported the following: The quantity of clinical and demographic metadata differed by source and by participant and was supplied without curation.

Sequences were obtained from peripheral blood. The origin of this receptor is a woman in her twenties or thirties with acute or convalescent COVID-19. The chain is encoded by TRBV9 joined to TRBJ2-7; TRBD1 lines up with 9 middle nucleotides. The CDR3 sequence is CASSVAGTGLYEQYF. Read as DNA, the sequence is TGTGCCAGCAGCGTAGCTGGGACAGGGCTATACGAGCAGTACTTC.